Detailed here is one TCR beta chain. Its antigen remains unidentified. The repertoire was sequenced with immunoSEQ multiplex PCR; TCRdb's copy has only in-frame clones and lacks some. The sample lists approximately 20,000 clones, approximately 80% occurring once. The V end lost 0 bases, the J end lost 4 bases, and 3 bases lay between the germline ends. This CDR3 has 11 residues. Germline assignment: CDR1 GTSNPN and CDR2 SVGIG (reference sequence). The data stem from a study of CD4 T cells in relation to SARS-CoV-2 and coronaviruses. Before the COVID-19 pandemic, during about 2010-2019, CD4+ T cells were taken from unexposed donors. CD4+ T cells were isolated from the cells after around 10 days of culture. Notes on the study in general: Samples before the pandemic and after infection were not matched within any donor. This crossreactivity analysis covered spike protein alone, no other viral proteins.

The chain has TRBV30 and TRBJ2-5, with D uncertain. Sequencing was done on a sample of CD4+ T cells from PBMCs, cultured in vitro. The TCR was taken from a human donor in good health. The CDR3 sequence: CAWSVPETQYF. CDR3 DNA sequence: TGTGCCTGGAGTGTCCCAGAGACCCAGTACTTC.